This record covers a single T cell receptor (beta chain). This clonotype was seen a few times. Which antigen it targets is not known. Base qualities are not provided; no much larger clone lies one nucleotide away. The data originate from a study of response to subunit inactivated influenza vaccine (dated by TCRdb to the late 2010s). Study-wide context: Deep quantitative profiling of the T cell receptor repertoire was used in the study to follow responses to a trivalent subunit inactivated influenza vaccine. The full study reports these points: According to the authors, only a limited number of new T cells may be recruited by each seasonal influenza vaccination.

A distance of 7 bases separates the germline ends of V and J, which lose 5 bases and 8 bases respectively. The CDR3 starts with the cysteine, ends with the phenylalanine, and has 10 residues. Of the read, only the CDR3 DNA is kept; its 30 bases are in frame from base 1. From a lookup of the germline V gene (reference sequence), CDR1 and CDR2 are DFQATT and SNEGSKA. Libraries were built with RT-PCR. The sequencer listed for this sample is Illumina HiSeq 2500. TCRdb reran the public reads through fastp at Q25 and MiXCR, keeping productive beta chains. Each CDR3 protein gets just one entry, which takes the most common genes and DNA from the rows behind it. This sample comprises about 540,000 distinct CDR3 sequences, roughly a quarter of them detected only once. Approximately 3% of the sample lies in the top ten. The sample was also reused in another study, on T cells expressing NK-cell markers. The second study's authors report: The TCR beta cDNA libraries were made using 5'RACE template switching, a step that added both a universal primer site and unique molecular identifiers. Three sorted T-cell subsets (CD3+CD56+NKG2C+, CD3+CD56+NKG2C- and CD3+CD56-NKG2C+) from about 8 donors had their TCR beta-chain repertoires profiled. Among the eight sequenced donors, only one was HCMV-seronegative, while the other seven were HCMV-seropositive. In several experiments an anti-gammadeltaTCR antibody was added to restrict sorting to alphabetaTCR-expressing T cells. In roughly 6 donors, the dominant CD3+CD56+NKG2C+ clonotypes were among the top 10 CD8+ clonotypes and accounted for about 1.0-7.0% of CD8+ T cells. Those dominant clonotypes were again the most abundant among CD3+CD56-NKG2C+ cells in four donors, at roughly 25-60.1%. It remained unclear whether the expanded NKG2C-expressing T cell clones were specific for HCMV antigens. Randomly selected healthy volunteers, three men and five women, were used as the eight sequenced donors. HCMV-specific IgG was detected in serum with a commercial ELISA kit to determine HCMV serostatus. Ficoll density gradient centrifugation was used to isolate peripheral blood mononuclear cells from blood. Using Miltenyi isolation kits, CD4+ and CD8+ T cells were isolated from PBMC through magnetic immunoseparation. cDNA synthesis was primed from the TCR beta constant segment and was followed by two successive PCR amplification steps. Libraries were sequenced as 2 x 150 bp reads on Illumina HiSeq 2000/2500, MiSeq or NextSeq. MIGEC was used to demultiplex reads and group the reads by UMI, and MiTCR was used to assemble and quantify clonotypes. To remove erroneous sequences, TCR cDNA sequences were retained only when supported by two or more reads. The tcR package was used for downstream repertoire analysis, with clonotypes matched between fractions based on CDR3 nucleotide sequence plus V segment. VDJmatch was used to annotate antigen specificity against VDJdb, with one amino acid substitution allowed in CDR3.

The chain is made from TRBV20-1 and TRBJ2-1, with no confident D gene call. This sequence was found in a man between 50 and 59 years old who received an inactivated influenza vaccine. Donor details come from another sample of the same person, matched by shared clones. The input for sequencing was CD4+ T cells sorted from PBMCs, taken 12 days after vaccination. The CDR3: CSAGFHEQFF. The DNA reads as follows: TGCAGTGCTGGATTCCATGAGCAGTTCTTC.